This T cell receptor beta chain derives from a study of CD8+ T cells in alopecia areata. Study information: Treated patients received oral tofacitinib, 5 to 10 mg twice daily.

As the sequencing template, cDNA was produced by extracting RNA and reverse transcribing it. Libraries were prepared by immunoSEQ multiplex PCR; TCRdb keeps only in-frame clonotypes and omits some of them. The sample records some 110,000 clones, roughly 50% being singletons. V shed 5 bases and J shed 2 bases, with 16 bases lying between them. From germline, CDR1 is MNHEY and CDR2 SMNVEV (reference sequence). The CDR3 covers 15 residues. Indicated treatment: oral pan-JAK inhibitor, 5-10 mg twice daily. This clone was found many times. Here the sequenced sample was CD8+ T cells sorted from blood, taken at week 24, from a patient treated with tofacitinib. This rearrangement joins TRBV27 to TRBJ2-7; D is possibly TRBD1 or TRBD2 (5 bases each). The sequence derives from a human donor with alopecia areata. This chain's CDR3 is CASSPSGRDPYEQYF. In nucleotides, the CDR3 is TGTGCCAGCAGTCCTTCGGGACGGGATCCCTACGAGCAGTACTTC.